This T cell receptor (beta chain) was sequenced during a study of shared clonotypes between healthy human individuals (dated by TCRdb to the early 2020s). With respect to the entire study: The cohort comprised a couple of women and a few men aged 18 to 49 years. Libraries were prepared and TCR repertoires were sequenced by different laboratories using diverse techniques, in order to increase sequencing depth and limit assay-specific biases. To estimate repertoire size and how much clonotypes are shared between individuals, the study performed deep sequencing of blood TCR repertoires from a few healthy adults. For each donor, CD4 naive and CD4 memory were each given three plates, CD8 naive was given two plates, and CD8 memory was given one plate. Each donor's leukapheresis produced roughly between roughly 0.85 and 9 billion PBMCs. The investigation overall reported the following: Higher generation probabilities were observed for clonotypes shared by all four sorted-subset donors than for non-shared clonotypes. The small number of donors limited the genetic and exposure-history diversity represented. Naive subsets generally had larger estimated clonotype richness than memory subsets. Across a handful of donors, around 5.4% of naive CD4, approximately 3.5% of naive CD8, around 2.1% of memory CD4, and under 0.45% of memory CD8 clonotypes were shared. Sampling was restricted to blood, and TCR repertoires in tissues likely differ from the TCR repertoires found in blood. Even with the large sequencing depth, rarefaction of the sorted-subset datasets indicated that sequencing was incomplete. Pairwise subsampling indicated that sequencing depth was expected to affect the degree of clonotype sharing among donors.

Donors were healthy HIV-negative adults with no recently reported acute infections or vaccinations. Every donor was a Caucasian adult residing in Nashville, Tennessee, USA. CD4+ T cells were enriched by magnetic negative selection; naive cells were then positively selected on CD45RA, and the negative fraction formed the memory subset. Blood was obtained by leukapheresis, after which PBMCs were separated by Ficoll-Histopaque density gradient centrifugation and cryopreserved in liquid nitrogen vapor phase. Analytical flow cytometry was used to check the purity and quantity of every magnetically sorted T cell population. Genomic DNA was isolated from every sorted fraction and measured by UV absorbance on a Nanodrop 2000c. Only a few counts were recorded for this clone. Its antigen is still unknown. Per-base qualities were not stored, and no clone one base away is much larger. The same CDR3 is also encoded by other DNA sequences in this sample.

CDR3 length: 14 amino acids, cysteine to phenylalanine. Left in the record is the CDR3 DNA by itself, 42 bases read in frame from the first base. CDR1 SGHNT and CDR2 YENEEA were looked up in the germline V gene. V loses 1 base of germline sequence and J loses 2 bases, and the interval between the two ends is 8 bases. TCR CDR3 regions were amplified from genomic DNA by multiplex PCR using the deep immunoSEQ assay. For each cell subset, the extracted genomic DNA was distributed evenly across all wells of several immunoSEQ 96-well plates, and each plate served as one replicate. For sorted subsets, roughly 0.2 ug genomic DNA, equal to some 28,000 T cell genomes, was loaded into each replicate PCR. Purified libraries were quantified with a Qubit 3.0 fluorometer, sized on a Bioanalyzer 2100, and re-quantified with the KAPA Library Quantification kit. Every immunoSEQ 96-well plate was sequenced on a separate single-read 150-cycle Illumina NextSeq 550 flow cell. For the original study's pipeline: Because the immunoSEQ output held only junctional sequences and lacked quality scores, the filtering could not match the filtering applied to full-length reads. Sequences were annotated with PyIR, a Python wrapper for IgBLAST v1.9, and V/J genes and CDR3 were assigned using IMGT germline references. Reads were removed for weak V/J assignments (E-value above 1e-6), missing CDR3, stop codons, out-of-frame junctions, or ambiguous translated residues. V3J clonotypes were defined by identical inferred V gene, J gene, and CDR3 amino acid sequence. Percentage overlap between repertoires was computed as shared unique clonotypes divided by the size of the smaller repertoire. Three approaches were used to assess repertoire richness: RTK rarefaction, the Chao1 estimator, and Recon v2.1 estimates of unobserved clonotypes. Generation probabilities for all TCRbeta clonotypes obtained by the gDNA method from several donors were computed using OLGA. TCRdb took this table from immuneACCESS and kept in-frame rearrangements with V and J called. Such tables lack part of the clones; where checked against another copy, unresolved V genes explain under half of the gap, and the rest is unexplained. The DNA gave D and trimming, while V, J and clone size come from that table. Counted in this sample were some 1,600,000 clones; around 98% of them appeared once. The top ten clonotypes cover 0.4% to 0.45% of the sample.

This sequence uses TRBV11-3 and TRBJ1-1; the D gene is possibly TRBD1, with 5 bases matching. The source of this sequence is a young man in good health. The source material was naive CD4+ T cells sorted from blood. According to the study, the label for this sample's cell subset or site signals: CD45RA+ positively selected. CDR3 sequence: CASSLGGLNTEAFF. In nucleotides, the sequence is TGTGCCAGCAGCTTAGGGGGACTAAACACTGAAGCTTTCTTT.